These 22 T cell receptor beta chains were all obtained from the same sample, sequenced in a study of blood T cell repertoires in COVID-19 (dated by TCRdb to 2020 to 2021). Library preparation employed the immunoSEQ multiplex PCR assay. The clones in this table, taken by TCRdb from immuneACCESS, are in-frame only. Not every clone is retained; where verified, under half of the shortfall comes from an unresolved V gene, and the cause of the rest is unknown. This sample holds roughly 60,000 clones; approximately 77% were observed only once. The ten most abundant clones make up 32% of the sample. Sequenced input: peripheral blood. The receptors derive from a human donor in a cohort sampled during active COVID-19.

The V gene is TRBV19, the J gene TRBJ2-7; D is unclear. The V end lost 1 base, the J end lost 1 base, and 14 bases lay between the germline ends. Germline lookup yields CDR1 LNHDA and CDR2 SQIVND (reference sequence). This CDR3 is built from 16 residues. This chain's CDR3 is CASSIGITSRSYEQYF. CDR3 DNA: TGTGCCAGTAGTATAGGCATCACCTCGAGGTCCTACGAGCAGTACTTC.

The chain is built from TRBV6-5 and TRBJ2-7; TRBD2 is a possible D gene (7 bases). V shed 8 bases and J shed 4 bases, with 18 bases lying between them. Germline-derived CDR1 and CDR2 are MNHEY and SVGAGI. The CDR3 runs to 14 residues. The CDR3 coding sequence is TGTGCCAGCTTCGTGGGGGGGGCCGGGTACGAGCAGTACTTC. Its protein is CASFVGGAGYEQYF.

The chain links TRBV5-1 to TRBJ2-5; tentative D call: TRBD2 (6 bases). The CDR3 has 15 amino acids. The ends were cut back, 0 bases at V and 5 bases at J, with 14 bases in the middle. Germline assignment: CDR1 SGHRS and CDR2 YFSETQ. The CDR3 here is CASSLDYGGSETQYF. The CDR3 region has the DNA TGCGCCAGCAGCTTGGATTACGGGGGTTCGGAGACCCAGTACTTC.

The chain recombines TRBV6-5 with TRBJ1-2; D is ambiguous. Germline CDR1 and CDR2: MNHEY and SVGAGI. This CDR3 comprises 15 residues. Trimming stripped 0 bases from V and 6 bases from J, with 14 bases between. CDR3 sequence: CASSYSYRGVDGYTF. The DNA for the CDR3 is TGTGCCAGCAGTTACTCGTATCGAGGAGTGGATGGCTACACCTTC.

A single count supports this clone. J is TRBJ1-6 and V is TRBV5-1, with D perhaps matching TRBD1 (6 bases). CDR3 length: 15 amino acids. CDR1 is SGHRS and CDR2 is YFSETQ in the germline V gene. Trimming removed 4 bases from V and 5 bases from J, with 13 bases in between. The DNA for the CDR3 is TGCGCCAGCAGCCTCGGCAGGGGAGATAATTCACCCCTCCACTTT. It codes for CASSLGRGDNSPLHF.

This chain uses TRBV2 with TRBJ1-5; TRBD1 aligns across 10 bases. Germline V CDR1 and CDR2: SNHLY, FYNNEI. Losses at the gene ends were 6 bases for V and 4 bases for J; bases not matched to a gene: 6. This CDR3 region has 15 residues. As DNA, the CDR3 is TGTGCCAGCAGCCCGACAGGGGGCTGGAATCAGCCCCAGCATTTT. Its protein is CASSPTGGWNQPQHF.

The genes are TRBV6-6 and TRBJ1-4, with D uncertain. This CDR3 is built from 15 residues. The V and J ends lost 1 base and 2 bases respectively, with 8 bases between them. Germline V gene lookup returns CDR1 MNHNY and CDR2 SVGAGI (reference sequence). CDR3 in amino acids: CASSYLTGTNEKLFF. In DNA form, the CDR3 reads TGTGCCAGCAGTTACTTAACGGGGACTAATGAAAAACTGTTTTTT.

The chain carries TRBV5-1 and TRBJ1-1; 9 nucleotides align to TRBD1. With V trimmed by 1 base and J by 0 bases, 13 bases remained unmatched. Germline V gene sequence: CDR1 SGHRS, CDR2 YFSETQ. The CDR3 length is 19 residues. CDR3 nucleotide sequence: TGCGCCAGCAGCTTGCGGACAGGGGCCGTAATGGGGATGAACACTGAAGCTTTCTTT. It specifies CASSLRTGAVMGMNTEAFF.

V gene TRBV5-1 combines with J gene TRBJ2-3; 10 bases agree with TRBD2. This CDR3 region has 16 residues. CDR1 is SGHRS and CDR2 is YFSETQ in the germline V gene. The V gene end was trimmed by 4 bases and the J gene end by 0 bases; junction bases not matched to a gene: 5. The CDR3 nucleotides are TGCGCCAGCAGCCCTCAACTAGCGGGAAGCACAGATACGCAGTATTTT. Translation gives CASSPQLAGSTDTQYF.

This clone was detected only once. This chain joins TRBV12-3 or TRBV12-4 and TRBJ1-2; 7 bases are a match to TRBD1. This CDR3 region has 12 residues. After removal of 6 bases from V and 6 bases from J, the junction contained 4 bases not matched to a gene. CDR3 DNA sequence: TGTGCCAGCAGCCCGGACAGGAATGGCTACACCTTC. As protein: CASSPDRNGYTF.

CDR3 nucleotides: TGTGCCAGCAGCCCCGCGGCGGGCCCAGGAGGTGAAAAACTGTTTTTT. This codes for CASSPAAGPGGEKLFF. This chain connects TRBV7-9 to TRBJ1-4; D not resolved. This CDR3 is built from 16 residues. The germline V and J ends were trimmed by 5 bases and 7 bases, with 20 bases remaining between them. The germline V gene encodes CDR1 SEHNR and CDR2 FQNEAQ (reference sequence).

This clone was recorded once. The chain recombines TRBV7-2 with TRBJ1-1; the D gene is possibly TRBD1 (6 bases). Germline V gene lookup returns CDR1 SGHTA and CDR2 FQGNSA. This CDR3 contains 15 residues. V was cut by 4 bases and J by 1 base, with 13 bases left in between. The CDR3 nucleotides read TGTGCCAGCAGCTCCCATGGGACACCGAACACTGAAGCTTTCTTT. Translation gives CASSSHGTPNTEAFF. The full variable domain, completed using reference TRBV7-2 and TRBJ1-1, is GAGVSQSPSNKVTEKGKDVELRCDPISGHTALYWYRQSLGQGLEFLIYFQGNSAPDKSGLPSDRFSAERTGGSVSTLTIQRTQQEDSAVYLCASSSHGTPNTEAFFGQGTRLTVV.

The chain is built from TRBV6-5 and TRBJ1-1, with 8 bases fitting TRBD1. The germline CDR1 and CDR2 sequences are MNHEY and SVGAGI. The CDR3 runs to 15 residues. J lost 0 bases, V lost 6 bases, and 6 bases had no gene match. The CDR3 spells CASRGQAVVNTEAFF. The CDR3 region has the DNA TGTGCCAGCAGGGGACAGGCGGTGGTGAACACTGAAGCTTTCTTT.

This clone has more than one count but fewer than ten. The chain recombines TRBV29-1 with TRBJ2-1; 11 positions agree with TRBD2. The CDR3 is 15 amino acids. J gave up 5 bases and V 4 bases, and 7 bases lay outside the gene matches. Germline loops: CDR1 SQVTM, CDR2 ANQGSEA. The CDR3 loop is CSVGGTSGLHNEQFF. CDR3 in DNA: TGCAGCGTTGGGGGGACTAGCGGCCTCCACAATGAGCAGTTCTTC.

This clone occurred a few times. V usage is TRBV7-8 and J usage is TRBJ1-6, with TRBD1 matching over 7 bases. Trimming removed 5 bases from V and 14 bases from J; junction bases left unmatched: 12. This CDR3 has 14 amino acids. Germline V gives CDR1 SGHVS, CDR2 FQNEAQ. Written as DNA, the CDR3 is TGTGCCAGCAGCCAGGGTAGGGGGCCTTCGGCCCTCCACTTT. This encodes CASSQGRGPSALHF.

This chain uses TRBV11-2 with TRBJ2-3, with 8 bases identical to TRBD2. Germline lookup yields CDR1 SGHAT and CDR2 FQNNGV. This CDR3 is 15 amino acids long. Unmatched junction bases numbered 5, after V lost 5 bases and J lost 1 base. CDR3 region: CASSLTSAGTDTQYF. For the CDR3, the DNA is TGTGCCAGCAGCCTGACTAGCGCAGGCACAGATACGCAGTATTTT.

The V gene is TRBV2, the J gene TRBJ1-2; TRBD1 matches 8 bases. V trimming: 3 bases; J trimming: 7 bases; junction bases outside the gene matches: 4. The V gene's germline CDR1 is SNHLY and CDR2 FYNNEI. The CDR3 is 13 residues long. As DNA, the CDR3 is TGTGCCAGCAGTGACAGGGGGCGCTTTGGCTACACCTTC. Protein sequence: CASSDRGRFGYTF.

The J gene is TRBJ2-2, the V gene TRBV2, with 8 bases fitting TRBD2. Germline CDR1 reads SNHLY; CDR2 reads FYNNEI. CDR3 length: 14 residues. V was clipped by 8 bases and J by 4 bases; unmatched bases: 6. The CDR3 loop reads CASASGSVTGELFF. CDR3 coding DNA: TGTGCCAGCGCTAGCGGGTCAGTCACCGGGGAGCTGTTTTTT.

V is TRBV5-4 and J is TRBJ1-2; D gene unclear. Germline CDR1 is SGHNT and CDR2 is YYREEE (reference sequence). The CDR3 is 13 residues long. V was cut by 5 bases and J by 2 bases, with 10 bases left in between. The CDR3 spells CASSSELNYGYTF. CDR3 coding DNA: TGTGCCAGCAGTTCAGAACTAAACTATGGCTACACCTTC.

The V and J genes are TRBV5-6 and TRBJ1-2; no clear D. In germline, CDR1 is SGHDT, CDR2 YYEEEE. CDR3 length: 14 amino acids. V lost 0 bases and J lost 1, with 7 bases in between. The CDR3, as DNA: TGTGCCAGCAGCTTGGTCGGAGGTAACTATGGCTACACCTTC. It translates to CASSLVGGNYGYTF. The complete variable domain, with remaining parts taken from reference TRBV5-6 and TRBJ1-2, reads DAGVTQSPTHLIKTRGQQVTLRCSPKSGHDTVSWYQQALGQGPQFIFQYYEEEERQRGNFPDRFSGHQFPNYSSELNVNALLLGDSALYLCASSLVGGNYGYTFGSGTRLTVV.

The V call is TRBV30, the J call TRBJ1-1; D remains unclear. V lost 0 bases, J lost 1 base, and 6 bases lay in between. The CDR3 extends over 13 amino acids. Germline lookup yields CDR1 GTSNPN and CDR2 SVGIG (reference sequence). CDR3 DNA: TGTGCCTGGAGTGTTAGCACGAACACTGAAGCTTTCTTT. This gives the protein CAWSVSTNTEAFF.

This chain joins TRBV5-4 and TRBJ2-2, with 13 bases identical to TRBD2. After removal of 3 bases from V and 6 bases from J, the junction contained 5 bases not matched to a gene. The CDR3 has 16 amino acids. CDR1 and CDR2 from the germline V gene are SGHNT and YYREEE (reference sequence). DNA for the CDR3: TGTGCCAGCAGCTCGGGACTAGCGGGAAGTCCCGGGGAGCTGTTTTTT. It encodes CASSSGLAGSPGELFF. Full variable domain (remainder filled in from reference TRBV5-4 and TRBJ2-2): ETGVTQSPTHLIKTRGQQVTLRCSSQSGHNTVSWYQQALGQGPQFIFQYYREEENGRGNFPPRFSGLQFPNYSSELNVNALELDDSALYLCASSSGLAGSPGELFFGEGSRLTVL.